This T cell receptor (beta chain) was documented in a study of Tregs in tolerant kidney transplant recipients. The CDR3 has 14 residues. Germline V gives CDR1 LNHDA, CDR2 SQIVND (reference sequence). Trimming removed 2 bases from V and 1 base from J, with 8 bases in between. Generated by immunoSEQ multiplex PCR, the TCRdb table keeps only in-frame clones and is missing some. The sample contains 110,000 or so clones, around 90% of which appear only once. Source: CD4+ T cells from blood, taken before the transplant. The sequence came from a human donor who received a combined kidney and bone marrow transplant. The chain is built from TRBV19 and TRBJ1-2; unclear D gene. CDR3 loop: CASSISGNNYGYTF. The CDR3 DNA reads TGTGCCAGTAGTATATCGGGAAATAACTATGGCTACACCTTC.